The present T cell receptor beta chain was sequenced within a study of tumor-infiltrating lymphocytes in glioblastoma multiforme. J gave up 8 bases and V 7 bases, and 9 bases lay outside the gene matches. Germline V lookup: CDR1 SGHRS, CDR2 YFSETQ. The CDR3 runs 14 residues. TCRB libraries came from RNA via three nested multiplex PCR rounds. No unique molecular identifiers were described for these TCRB libraries. TCRdb re-called the multiplex PCR reads through MiXCR, storing one row per CDR3 protein. The sample carries 13,000 or so distinct CDR3 sequences, approximately 70% recorded once. Study outcomes and limitations: The T cells in this sample were not sorted into functional subsets.

A remark on this clonotype: Its target is not known. A much larger clone is a single base away; this may be a read error.

The TCR comes from a male donor with glioblastoma. The chain has TRBV5-1 and TRBJ1-4; 9 positions agree with TRBD1. Material for sequencing was brain tumor tissue. In DNA, the CDR3 is TGCGCCAGCGCCGATGGGACAGGGAAAGAAAAACTGTTTTTT. This gives the protein CASADGTGKEKLFF. The full variable domain, completed using reference TRBV5-1 and TRBJ1-4, is KAGVTQTPRYLIKTRGQQVTLSCSPISGHRSVSWYQQTPGQGLQFLFEYFSETQRNKGNFPGRFSGRQFSNSRSEMNVSTLELGDSALYLCASADGTGKEKLFFGSGTQLSVL.